These 32 T cell receptor beta chains originate from one sample sequenced in a study of graft-versus-host responses after intestinal transplantation. Assay used: immunoSEQ multiplex PCR; TCRdb lists only in-frame clones, some missing. The sample has tens of thousands of clones, roughly 95% seen once. Their antigens are not known. Specimen: unstimulated CD4+ T cells sorted from spleen or lymph node cells, collected before transplant. The receptors were gathered from a human donor who was the organ donor for an intestinal transplant.

The chain is built from TRBV6-5 and TRBJ1-2; D is unresolved. The V end lost 0 bases, the J end lost 2 bases, and 7 bases lay between the germline ends. Germline V gene data show CDR1 as MNHEY and CDR2 as SVGAGI. The CDR3 sequence is 14 residues long. CDR3 sequence reads: CASSYSNLNYGYTF. In DNA form, the CDR3 reads TGTGCCAGCAGTTACTCGAACCTCAACTATGGCTACACCTTC.

The CDR3 DNA follows: TGTGCCAGTGGGCAGGGAGGGACCTACGAGCAGTACTTC. Protein product: CASGQGGTYEQYF. The chain carries TRBV19 and TRBJ2-7, with TRBD2 matching 7 bases. Germline CDR1 LNHDA, CDR2 SQIVND (reference sequence). V was pared by 8 bases and J by 2 bases, with 6 bases of the junction left unmatched. This CDR3 comprises 13 residues.

The count of this clone is one. This chain connects TRBV14 to TRBJ1-4; D unclear. V lost 2 bases and J lost 7, with 8 bases in between. From germline, CDR1 is SGHDN and CDR2 FVKESK. There are 13 residues in the CDR3. Here the CDR3 reads CASSQTLGEKLFF. CDR3 nucleotide sequence: TGTGCCAGCAGCCAAACCCTCGGTGAAAAACTGTTTTTT.

The rearrangement joins TRBV7-2 to TRBJ1-2; D perhaps matches TRBD1 (6 bases). This CDR3 has 15 residues. Germline-derived CDR1 and CDR2 are SGHTA and FQGNSA. Trimming took 5 bases from V and 2 from J, leaving 15 bases between them. This CDR3 is CASSVQGSANYGYTF. CDR3 coding DNA: TGTGCCAGCAGCGTACAGGGCAGCGCCAACTATGGCTACACCTTC.

The gene calls are TRBV25-1 and TRBJ1-5; D gene unclear. CDR3 length: 15 residues. Per the germline V gene, CDR1 is MGHDK and CDR2 is SYGVNS. Trimming left V 0 bases short and J 0 bases short, with 6 bases between. The DNA of the CDR3 is TGTGCCAGCAGTGAATACGGCAATAGCAATCAGCCCCAGCATTTT. As protein: CASSEYGNSNQPQHF.

V and J are TRBV6-1 and TRBJ1-4, with 9 bases that match TRBD1. Germline-derived CDR1 and CDR2 are MNHNS and SASEGT. After removal of 10 bases from V and 0 bases from J, the junction contained 6 bases not matched to a gene. The CDR3 extends over 15 amino acids. The CDR3 here is CATRDREATNEKLFF. The CDR3 bases are TGTGCCACCCGGGACAGGGAAGCAACTAATGAAAAACTGTTTTTT.

The chain uses TRBV6-5 and TRBJ2-1, with D possibly matching TRBD1 (6 bases). Germline CDR1 and CDR2: MNHEY and SVGAGI. This CDR3 spans 12 amino acids. V dropped 9 bases and J dropped 8 bases, with 14 bases sitting between them. CDR3 in DNA: TGTGCCAGTAACGGACAGTCGGATGAGCAGTTCTTC. Protein product: CASNGQSDEQFF.

This sequence joins TRBV9 and TRBJ2-2; 11 bases match TRBD2. CDR1 is SGDLS and CDR2 is YYNGEE in the germline V gene. Trimming at V came to 4 bases and at J to 1 base, leaving 0 bases not matched to a gene. This CDR3 is 15 amino acids long. The CDR3 here is CASSLAGGNTGELFF. The CDR3 DNA reads TGTGCCAGCAGCCTAGCGGGGGGGAACACCGGGGAGCTGTTTTTT.

The sample holds a few counts of this clone. The J gene is TRBJ1-4, the V gene TRBV7-9; TRBD1 matches at 7 bases. This CDR3 contains 15 residues. CDR1 and CDR2 from the germline V gene are SEHNR and FQNEAQ (reference sequence). The V gene end was trimmed by 4 bases and the J gene end by 8 bases; junction bases not matched to a gene: 10. CDR3 bases: TGTGCCAGCAGCTACCAGGGGGGGTTCGAAGAAAAACTGTTTTTT. It codes for CASSYQGGFEEKLFF.

As regards this clone: Without the conserved terminal phenylalanine or tryptophan, this CDR3 likely stems from a read error. The chain recombines TRBV14 with TRBJ1-1, with D possibly TRBD1 on 5 matching bases. This CDR3 spans 17 amino acids. Germline V gene data show CDR1 as SGHDN and CDR2 as FVKESK. V was clipped by 0 bases and J by 0 bases, with 14 bases between them. The CDR3 reads CASSQESRGLLNTEAFV. CDR3 in DNA: TGTGCCAGCAGCCAAGAGAGCCGGGGACTCCTGAACACTGAAGCTTTCGTT.

The chain employs TRBV2 and TRBJ1-1, with D uncertain. The CDR3 has 13 residues. Germline loops: CDR1 SNHLY, CDR2 FYNNEI. The ends were cut back, 0 bases at V and 0 bases at J, with 2 bases in the middle. The chain's CDR3 is CASSEALNTEAFF. For the CDR3, the DNA is TGTGCCAGCAGTGAAGCGCTGAACACTGAAGCTTTCTTT. Together with reference TRBV2 and TRBJ1-1, the CDR3 gives the full variable domain: EPEVTQTPSHQVTQMGQEVILRCVPISNHLYFYWYRQILGQKVEFLVSFYNNEISEKSEIFDDQFSVERPDGSNFTLKIRSTKLEDSAMYFCASSEALNTEAFFGQGTRLTVV.

The chain joins TRBV25-1 to TRBJ2-1, with 8 bases matching TRBD2. Germline trimming cut 3 bases from V and 3 bases from J; bases unmatched to any gene: 7. The CDR3 contains 16 residues. Germline V lookup: CDR1 MGHDK, CDR2 SYGVNS. CDR3 loop: CASSDLRRGDYNEQFF. The CDR3 DNA is TGTGCCAGCAGTGATCTCCGGCGGGGGGACTACAATGAGCAGTTCTTC.

The chain employs TRBV15 and TRBJ2-3; the D is unclear. V lost 1 base and J lost 0, with 14 bases in between. The CDR3 consists of 17 residues. CDR1 and CDR2 from the germline V gene are LNHNV and YYDKDF (reference sequence). The CDR3 sequence is CATSRGDIRTSTDTQYF. In DNA form, the CDR3 reads TGTGCCACCAGCAGAGGAGACATCAGAACCAGCACAGATACGCAGTATTTT. The variable domain in full, completed from reference TRBV15 and TRBJ2-3, reads DAMVIQNPRYQVTQFGKPVTLSCSQTLNHNVMYWYQQKSSQAPKLLFHYYDKDFNNEADTPDNFQSRRPNTSFCFLDIRSPGLGDTAMYLCATSRGDIRTSTDTQYFGPGTRLTVL.

The V and J genes are TRBV5-1 and TRBJ2-3; D may be TRBD1 (5 bases). The germline V gene encodes CDR1 SGHRS and CDR2 YFSETQ. CDR3 size: 15 residues. The V end was cut by 4 bases, the J end by 1 base, with 13 bases between. CDR3: CASSPPVGGTDTQYF. The CDR3, as DNA: TGCGCCAGCAGCCCCCCAGTAGGGGGCACAGATACGCAGTATTTT.

The chain carries TRBV6-5 and TRBJ1-6, with D perhaps TRBD1 (5 bases). Trimming stripped 5 bases from V and 12 bases from J, with 11 bases between. The CDR3 has 12 amino acids. Germline V CDR1 and CDR2: MNHEY, SVGAGI. CDR3 nucleotides: TGTGCCAGCAGTGAAACCGGGGGACCCCTCCACTTT. It translates to CASSETGGPLHF.

The rearrangement uses TRBV6-5 and TRBJ1-1, with TRBD1 identical over 9 bases. This CDR3 spans 16 amino acids. The ends lost 4 bases at V and 0 bases at J; junction bases unmatched: 6. Germline V gene data show CDR1 as MNHEY and CDR2 as SVGAGI. CDR3 sequence reads: CASSSSRDRVNTEAFF. CDR3 sequence (DNA): TGTGCCAGCAGTTCCTCCCGGGACAGGGTGAACACTGAAGCTTTCTTT.

The chain couples TRBV6-6 to TRBJ1-3; D remains unclear. V was shortened by 0 bases and J by 4 bases, with 10 bases between the two germline ends. The CDR3 has 15 amino acids. Germline V gives CDR1 MNHNY, CDR2 SVGAGI (reference sequence). CDR3 nucleotide sequence: TGTGCCAGCAGTTACTCGAATTTAAGAGGAAACACCATATATTTT. Encoded protein: CASSYSNLRGNTIYF.

This chain connects TRBV18 to TRBJ2-3, with 13 bases fitting TRBD2. The CDR3 contains 15 residues. Germline CDR1 is KGHSH and CDR2 is LQKENI. J lost 8 bases, V lost 4 bases, and 6 bases had no gene match. DNA of the CDR3: TGTGCCAGCTCACTCGGACTAGCGGGGGCGTCTACGCAGTATTTT. Its translation: CASSLGLAGASTQYF.

The chain joins TRBV4-3 to TRBJ1-1; possibly TRBD1 for D (5 bases). CDR1 is LGHNA and CDR2 is YSLEER in the germline V gene. The CDR3 is 12 amino acids. Trimming took off 6 bases at V and 4 bases at J, with 9 bases between the two ends. The DNA for the CDR3 is TGCGCCAGCAGAGGGGTAGGCACTGAAGCTTTCTTT. Translated, it gives CASRGVGTEAFF.

The genes are TRBV6-4 and TRBJ1-1; no clear D gene. The V end lost 4 bases, the J end lost 1 base, and 7 bases lay between the germline ends. Per the germline V gene, CDR1 is MRHNA and CDR2 is SNTAGT. The CDR3 loop spans 13 amino acids. CDR3 in DNA: TGTGCCAGCAGTGCAACGACGAACACTGAAGCTTTCTTT. Translated: CASSATTNTEAFF.

The genes are TRBV6-5 and TRBJ1-6, with TRBD1 matching 7 bases. CDR3 length: 14 residues. The germline V gene has CDR1 MNHEY and CDR2 SVGAGI. The V and J ends lost 5 bases and 7 bases, in that order; junction bases with no gene match: 5. The CDR3 loop is CASSGDRFNSPLHF. CDR3 sequence (DNA): TGTGCCAGCAGTGGGGACAGATTCAATTCACCCCTCCACTTT.

The V and J genes are TRBV7-6 and TRBJ1-2; TRBD1 aligns across 7 bases. J gave up 0 bases and V 5 bases, and 3 bases lay outside the gene matches. Germline V gives CDR1 SGHVS, CDR2 FNYEAQ. The CDR3 spans 14 residues. CDR3 sequence reads: CASSAGTANYGYTF. Here the CDR3 DNA reads TGTGCCAGCAGCGCCGGGACAGCTAACTATGGCTACACCTTC. The whole variable domain, filled in from reference TRBV7-6 and TRBJ1-2, reads GAGVSQSPRYKVTKRGQDVALRCDPISGHVSLYWYRQALGQGPEFLTYFNYEAQQDKSGLPNDRFSAERPEGSISTLTIQRTEQRDSAMYRCASSAGTANYGYTFGSGTRLTVV.

The chain carries TRBV11-2 and TRBJ2-3, with 11 bases that match TRBD2. The germline CDR1 and CDR2 sequences are SGHAT and FQNNGV. V lost 2 bases, J lost 0 bases, and 4 bases stayed unmatched. The CDR3 is made up of 17 amino acids. CDR3 sequence reads: CASSLTSGGLSTDTQYF. The CDR3 region has the DNA TGTGCCAGCAGCTTAACTAGCGGGGGCCTTAGCACAGATACGCAGTATTTT.

The chain is built from TRBV6-5 and TRBJ1-4; no clear D. CDR3 length: 14 residues. Per the germline V gene, CDR1 is MNHEY and CDR2 is SVGAGI. Trimming cost V 5 bases and J 5 bases, with 12 bases left between them. The CDR3 protein is CASSEGRLNEKLFF. As DNA, the CDR3 is TGTGCCAGCAGTGAGGGCAGGTTAAATGAAAAACTGTTTTTT.

The V and J genes are TRBV6-1 and TRBJ1-6; D remains ambiguous. CDR1 and CDR2 from the germline V gene are MNHNS and SASEGT. CDR3 length equals 13 residues. Trimming cost V 3 bases and J 5 bases, with 5 bases left between them. This CDR3 reads CASSEHHNSPLHF. Here the CDR3 DNA reads TGTGCCAGCAGTGAGCACCATAATTCACCCCTCCACTTT.

DNA of the CDR3: TGTGCCAGCAGTGAAGCGCCCAGGGTAAGGGCTTATAATTCACCCCTCCACTTT. Its translation: CASSEAPRVRAYNSPLHF. The chain couples TRBV6-1 to TRBJ1-6; D is possibly TRBD1 (5 bases). Germline CDR1 reads MNHNS; CDR2 reads SASEGT. There are 18 residues in the CDR3. Trimming stripped 0 bases from V and 4 bases from J, with 16 bases between.

The chain employs TRBV29-1 and TRBJ1-2, with 7 bases matching TRBD1. V lost 3 bases, J lost 4 bases, and 5 bases stayed unmatched. CDR1 is SQVTM and CDR2 is ANQGSEA in the germline V gene. The CDR3 runs 13 residues. CDR3 DNA sequence: TGCAGCGTTGACCAGGGGGGAATCTATGGCTACACCTTC. This encodes CSVDQGGIYGYTF.

The chain recombines TRBV5-1 with TRBJ2-7; a possible D gene is TRBD2 (7 bases). V lost 1 base to trimming and J lost 4 bases, with 24 bases between them. Per germline, CDR1 SGHRS and CDR2 YFSETQ. The CDR3 consists of 18 residues. The CDR3 DNA reads as TGCGCCAGCAGCTTGTCGGGGGGACAAGATAACCTCGGGTACGAGCAGTACTTC. It specifies CASSLSGGQDNLGYEQYF. The complete variable domain, with remaining parts taken from reference TRBV5-1 and TRBJ2-7, reads KAGVTQTPRYLIKTRGQQVTLSCSPISGHRSVSWYQQTPGQGLQFLFEYFSETQRNKGNFPGRFSGRQFSNSRSEMNVSTLELGDSALYLCASSLSGGQDNLGYEQYFGPGTRLTVT.

The chain has TRBV9 and TRBJ1-1; no clear D. V was cut by 0 bases and J by 6 bases, with 18 bases left in between. This CDR3 is 16 amino acids long. CDR1 is SGDLS and CDR2 is YYNGEE in the germline V gene. The chain's CDR3 is CASSVGPGGPGSEAFF. The CDR3, as DNA: TGTGCCAGCAGCGTAGGGCCCGGAGGGCCTGGCTCTGAAGCTTTCTTT.

The chain combines TRBV30 with TRBJ2-2, with D perhaps TRBD2 (5 bases). Germline CDR1 and CDR2: GTSNPN and SVGIG (reference sequence). The V and J ends lost 5 bases and 2 bases respectively, with 15 bases between them. CDR3 length equals 15 residues. In nucleotides, the CDR3 is TGTGCCTGGTTTGGAGGCTCCCTTAACACCGGGGAGCTGTTTTTT. Translated, it gives CAWFGGSLNTGELFF.

The chain joins TRBV5-4 to TRBJ2-7; 16 bases line up with TRBD2. Germline V gives CDR1 SGHNT, CDR2 YYREEE (reference sequence). J lost 2 bases, V lost 3 bases, and 2 bases had no gene match. The CDR3 is 16 amino acids. For the CDR3, the DNA is TGTGCCAGCAGCTCCGGGACTAGCGGGGGGGCCTACGAGCAGTACTTC. Amino acid sequence: CASSSGTSGGAYEQYF.

The rearrangement joins TRBV5-4 to TRBJ1-6; TRBD1 is a possible D gene (5 bases). Trimming took off 4 bases at V and 1 base at J, with 18 bases between the two ends. This CDR3 has 18 residues. The germline V gene encodes CDR1 SGHNT and CDR2 YYREEE (reference sequence). The CDR3 bases are TGTGCCAGCAGCCAGCGGGGGACGGGGAGTTCCTATAATTCACCCCTCCACTTT. It codes for CASSQRGTGSSYNSPLHF.